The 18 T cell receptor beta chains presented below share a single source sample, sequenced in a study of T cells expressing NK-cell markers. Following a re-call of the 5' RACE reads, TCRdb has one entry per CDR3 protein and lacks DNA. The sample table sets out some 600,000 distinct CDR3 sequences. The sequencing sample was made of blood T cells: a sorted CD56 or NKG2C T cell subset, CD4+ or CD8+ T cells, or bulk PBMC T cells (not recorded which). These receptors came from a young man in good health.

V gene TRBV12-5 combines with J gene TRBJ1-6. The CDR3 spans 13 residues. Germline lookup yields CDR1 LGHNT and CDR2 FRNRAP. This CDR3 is CASGLRPDSPLHF.

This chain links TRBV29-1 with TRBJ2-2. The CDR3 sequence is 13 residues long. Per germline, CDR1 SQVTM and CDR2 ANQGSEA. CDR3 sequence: CSVVSTHTGELFF.

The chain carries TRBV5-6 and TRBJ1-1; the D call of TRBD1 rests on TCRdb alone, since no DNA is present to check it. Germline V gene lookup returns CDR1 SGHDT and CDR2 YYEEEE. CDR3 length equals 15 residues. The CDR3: CASSLEGRTSTEAFF.

The CDR3 sequence: CASTRTSGNPEQFF. The genes are TRBV12-3 or TRBV12-4 and TRBJ2-1; TCRdb's D gene call, TRBD2, goes unchecked for lack of DNA. The CDR3 contains 14 residues.

The CDR3 sequence is CASSQFRDRVPEAFF. This chain uses TRBV6-1 with TRBJ1-1; the TCRdb D gene call, TRBD1, has no DNA to confirm it. Germline loops: CDR1 MNHNS, CDR2 SASEGT. CDR3 length: 15 residues.

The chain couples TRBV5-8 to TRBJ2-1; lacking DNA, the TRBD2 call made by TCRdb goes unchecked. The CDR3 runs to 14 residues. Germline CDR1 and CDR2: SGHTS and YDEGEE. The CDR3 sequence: CASSLAGANNEQFF.

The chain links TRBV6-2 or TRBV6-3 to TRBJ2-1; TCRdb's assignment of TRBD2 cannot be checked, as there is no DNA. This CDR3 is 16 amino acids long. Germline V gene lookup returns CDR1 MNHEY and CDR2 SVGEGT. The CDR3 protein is CASRRSGGSLYNEQFF.

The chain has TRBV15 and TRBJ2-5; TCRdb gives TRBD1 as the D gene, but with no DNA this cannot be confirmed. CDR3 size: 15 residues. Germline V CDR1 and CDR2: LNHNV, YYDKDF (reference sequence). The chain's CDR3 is CATSRVRGGAETQYF.

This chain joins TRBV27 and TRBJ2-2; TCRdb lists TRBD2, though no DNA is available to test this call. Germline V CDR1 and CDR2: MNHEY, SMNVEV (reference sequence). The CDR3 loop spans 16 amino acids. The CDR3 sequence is CASNPGERPYTGELFF.

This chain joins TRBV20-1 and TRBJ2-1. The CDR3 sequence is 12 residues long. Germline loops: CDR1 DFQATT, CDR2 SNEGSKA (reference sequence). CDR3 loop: CSASIVVPAQFF.

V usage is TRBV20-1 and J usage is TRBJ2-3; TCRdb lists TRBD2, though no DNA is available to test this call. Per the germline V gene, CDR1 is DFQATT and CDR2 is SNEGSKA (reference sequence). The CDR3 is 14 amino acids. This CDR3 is CSAIRLAGLDTQYF.

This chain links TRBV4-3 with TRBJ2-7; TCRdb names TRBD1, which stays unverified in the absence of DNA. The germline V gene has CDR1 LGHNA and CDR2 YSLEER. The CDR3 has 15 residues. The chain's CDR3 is CASSQRDSLSYEQYF.

The CDR3 region is CAVLQLERIDYNEQFF. The V call is TRBV5-1, the J call TRBJ2-1; the D call of TRBD2 rests on TCRdb alone, since no DNA is present to check it. Germline-derived CDR1 and CDR2 are SGHRS and YFSETQ. The CDR3 length is 16 residues.

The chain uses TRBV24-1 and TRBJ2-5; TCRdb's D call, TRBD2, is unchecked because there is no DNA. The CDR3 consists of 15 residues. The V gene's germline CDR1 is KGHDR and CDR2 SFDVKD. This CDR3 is CATSDGTSLLETQYF.

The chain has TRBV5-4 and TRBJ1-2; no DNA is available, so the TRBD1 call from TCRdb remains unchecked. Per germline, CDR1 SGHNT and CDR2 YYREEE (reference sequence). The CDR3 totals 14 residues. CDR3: CASSLPTGEGPYTF.

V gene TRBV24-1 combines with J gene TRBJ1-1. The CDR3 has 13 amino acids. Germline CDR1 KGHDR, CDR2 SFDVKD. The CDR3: CATSDPLRTEAFF.

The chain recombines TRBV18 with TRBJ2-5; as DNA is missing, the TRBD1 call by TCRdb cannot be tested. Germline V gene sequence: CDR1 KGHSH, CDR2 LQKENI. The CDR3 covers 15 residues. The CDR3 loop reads CASSPAYRGGETQYF.

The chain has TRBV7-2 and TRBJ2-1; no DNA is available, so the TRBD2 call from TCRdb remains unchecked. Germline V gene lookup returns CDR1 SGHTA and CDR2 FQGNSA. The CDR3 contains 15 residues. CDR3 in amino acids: CASSPVSWTYNEQFF.